The 26 T cell receptor beta chains in this list originate from one sample, sequenced in a study of shared clonotypes between healthy human individuals. Here immunoSEQ multiplex PCR was the method, and the copy in TCRdb shows in-frame clones only, minus some. This sample yields approximately 2.4 million clones, of which roughly 95% are seen a single time; approximately 0.13% belongs to the top ten. The specimen sequenced was naive CD4+ T cells sorted from blood. Subset given: CD45RA+ positively selected. These TCRs come from a man aged 18 to 30 in good health.

This chain connects TRBV10-2 to TRBJ2-6; perhaps TRBD1 as D (5 bases). V was clipped by 6 bases and J by 4 bases, with 16 bases between them. Germline-derived CDR1 and CDR2 are WSHSY and SAAADI. The CDR3 has 16 residues. CDR3 in amino acids: CASSSREGSGANVLTF. CDR3 DNA: TGCGCCAGCAGCTCCAGGGAAGGCTCCGGGGCCAACGTCCTGACTTTC.

This clone appeared once. V usage is TRBV2 and J usage is TRBJ1-4; D is ambiguous. V was cut by 7 bases and J by 5 bases, with 17 bases left in between. The CDR3 has 15 residues. From germline, CDR1 is SNHLY and CDR2 FYNNEI. CDR3: CASTREAGLNEKLFF. DNA of the CDR3: TGTGCCAGCACCCGCGAGGCAGGATTAAATGAAAAACTGTTTTTT. The full variable domain, with the rest looked up from reference TRBV2 and TRBJ1-4, is EPEVTQTPSHQVTQMGQEVILRCVPISNHLYFYWYRQILGQKVEFLVSFYNNEISEKSEIFDDQFSVERPDGSNFTLKIRSTKLEDSAMYFCASTREAGLNEKLFFGSGTQLSVL.

The chain links TRBV18 to TRBJ2-3; no reliable D call. The V gene's germline CDR1 is KGHSH and CDR2 LQKENI. The CDR3 runs to 14 residues. Trimming took 0 bases from V and 0 from J, leaving 4 bases between them. Written as DNA, the CDR3 is TGTGCCAGCTCACCACCACTTAGCACAGATACGCAGTATTTT. Its protein product is CASSPPLSTDTQYF.

The gene calls are TRBV27 and TRBJ1-5, with 12 positions matching TRBD1. Germline V gene lookup returns CDR1 MNHEY and CDR2 SMNVEV (reference sequence). The CDR3 sequence is 15 residues long. Unmatched junction bases numbered 15, after V lost 6 bases and J lost 15 bases. CDR3 bases: TGTGCCAGCAGACCGACGGGGACAGGGGGCGCGGTGTGGCATTTT. Amino acid sequence: CASRPTGTGGAVWHF.

The genes are TRBV27 and TRBJ2-3; tentative D call: TRBD1 (6 bases). This CDR3 contains 15 residues. V lost 1 base and J lost 4, with 12 bases in between. Germline values: CDR1 MNHEY, CDR2 SMNVEV (reference sequence). CDR3 in amino acids: CASSLYQGRSDTQYF. CDR3 DNA: TGTGCCAGCAGTTTATACCAGGGGCGGTCAGATACGCAGTATTTT.

The rearrangement uses TRBV18 and TRBJ2-7; D is unclear. The CDR3 is 11 amino acids. V lost 1 base and J 5 bases, leaving 3 bases between the germline ends. The germline gives CDR1 KGHSH, CDR2 LQKENI. CDR3 sequence: CASSPRDEQYF. The CDR3 DNA follows: TGTGCCAGCTCACCACGGGACGAGCAGTACTTC.

This sequence joins TRBV9 and TRBJ2-2; D gene uncertain. The germline V gene has CDR1 SGDLS and CDR2 YYNGEE. V lost 0 bases and J lost 1, with 7 bases in between. The CDR3 totals 15 residues. Here the CDR3 reads CASSVAPGNTGELFF. CDR3 DNA sequence: TGTGCCAGCAGCGTAGCCCCGGGGAACACCGGGGAGCTGTTTTTT. Full variable domain (missing parts from reference TRBV9 and TRBJ2-2): DSGVTQTPKHLITATGQRVTLRCSPRSGDLSVYWYQQSLDQGLQFLIQYYNGEERAKGNILERFSAQQFPDLHSELNLSSLELGDSALYFCASSVAPGNTGELFFGEGSRLTVL.

The chain employs TRBV18 and TRBJ2-7, with 7 bases matching TRBD1. Germline CDR1 reads KGHSH; CDR2 reads LQKENI. V shed 3 bases and J 3 bases; nucleotides not matched to a gene: 5. This CDR3 region has 14 residues. The CDR3 protein is CASSPPTGLYEQYF. Written as DNA, the CDR3 is TGTGCCAGCTCACCCCCGACAGGGCTCTACGAGCAGTACTTC.

The rearrangement links TRBV30 to TRBJ2-1, with D perhaps TRBD1 (7 bases). CDR1 is GTSNPN, CDR2 SVGIG, per germline (reference sequence). V dropped 0 bases and J dropped 8 bases, with 17 bases sitting between them. The CDR3 is 15 residues long. CDR3 nucleotides: TGTGCCTGGAGTGTAGGGGGGACAGTGGTCCATGAGCAGTTCTTC. It is translated as CAWSVGGTVVHEQFF.

V usage is TRBV6-1 and J usage is TRBJ2-3, with 8 positions matching TRBD2. The CDR3 consists of 15 residues. The germline CDR1 and CDR2 sequences are MNHNS and SASEGT. V shed 4 bases and J 6 bases; nucleotides not matched to a gene: 9. The CDR3 sequence is CASSVLHGRDDTQYF. The CDR3 coding sequence is TGTGCCAGCAGTGTTCTCCACGGGAGGGATGATACGCAGTATTTT.

The chain couples TRBV6-9 to TRBJ2-7, with TRBD1 identical over 7 bases. CDR3 length: 11 residues. Germline-derived CDR1 and CDR2 are MNHGY and SVAAGI. J gave up 3 bases and V 9 bases, and 2 bases lay outside the gene matches. CDR3 amino acids: CARQGFYEQYF. CDR3 nucleotides: TGTGCCAGACAGGGGTTCTACGAGCAGTACTTC.

The J gene is TRBJ1-5, the V gene TRBV5-6; D might be TRBD1 (6 bases). Germline-derived CDR1 and CDR2 are SGHDT and YYEEEE. The V and J ends lost 4 bases and 2 bases respectively, with 19 bases between them. The CDR3 extends over 17 amino acids. The CDR3 spells CASSLGGGQQGNQPQHF. CDR3 DNA: TGTGCCAGCAGCCTGGGCGGGGGGCAGCAAGGCAATCAGCCCCAGCATTTT. Based on the CDR3 plus reference TRBV5-6 and TRBJ1-5, the full variable domain is DAGVTQSPTHLIKTRGQQVTLRCSPKSGHDTVSWYQQALGQGPQFIFQYYEEEERQRGNFPDRFSGHQFPNYSSELNVNALLLGDSALYLCASSLGGGQQGNQPQHFGDGTRLSIL.

This chain joins TRBV30 and TRBJ2-7; TRBD2 agrees at 9 bases. The germline V gene has CDR1 GTSNPN and CDR2 SVGIG (reference sequence). CDR3 length equals 18 residues. The V gene end was trimmed by 0 bases and the J gene end by 6 bases; junction bases not matched to a gene: 18. This chain's CDR3 is CAWSVPGWSTSGRGEQYF. The CDR3 region has the DNA TGTGCCTGGAGTGTACCAGGATGGTCGACTAGCGGTCGTGGCGAGCAGTACTTC. Drawing the rest from reference TRBV30 and TRBJ2-7, the complete variable domain is SQTIHQWPATLVQPVGSPLSLECTVEGTSNPNLYWYRQAAGRGLQLLFYSVGIGQISSEVPQNLSASRPQDRQFILSSKKLLLSDSGFYLCAWSVPGWSTSGRGEQYFGPGTRLTVT.

This clone came up once. This chain uses TRBV30 with TRBJ2-3; D possibly corresponds to TRBD2 (6 bases). CDR1 is GTSNPN, CDR2 SVGIG, per germline (reference sequence). The CDR3 loop spans 17 amino acids. Trimming pared 8 bases from V and 0 bases from J, leaving 24 bases between. CDR3 nucleotides: TGTGCCCGGGAGAGGGCAAAATATGGCCCTAGCACAGATACGCAGTATTTT. Its translation is CARERAKYGPSTDTQYF. Supplemented by reference TRBV30 and TRBJ2-3, the full variable domain reads SQTIHQWPATLVQPVGSPLSLECTVEGTSNPNLYWYRQAAGRGLQLLFYSVGIGQISSEVPQNLSASRPQDRQFILSSKKLLLSDSGFYLCARERAKYGPSTDTQYFGPGTRLTVL.

The gene calls are TRBV5-1 and TRBJ1-5, with D possibly being TRBD1 (5 bases). V was cut by 3 bases and J by 4 bases, with 11 bases left in between. The CDR3 has 14 residues. Looked up from germline, CDR1 is SGHRS and CDR2 is YFSETQ. The CDR3 reads CASSSDSPNQPQHF. The CDR3 nucleotides read TGCGCCAGCAGCTCCGACAGCCCTAATCAGCCCCAGCATTTT.

This chain connects TRBV5-1 to TRBJ2-2, with D uncertain. The V end lost 0 bases, the J end lost 6 bases, and 15 bases lay between the germline ends. The CDR3 extends over 16 amino acids. Germline assignment: CDR1 SGHRS and CDR2 YFSETQ. The CDR3 here is CASSLEVLGSAGELFF. DNA of the CDR3: TGCGCCAGCAGCTTGGAAGTTCTTGGTTCCGCCGGGGAGCTGTTTTTT.

The chain is built from TRBV6-1 and TRBJ1-4; a weak D match, TRBD1 (5 bases). There are 14 residues in the CDR3. CDR1 is MNHNS, CDR2 SASEGT, per germline. The V end was cut by 6 bases, the J end by 5 bases, with 13 bases between. CDR3 amino acids: CASSDGQGNEKLFF. CDR3 bases: TGTGCCAGCAGCGACGGGCAGGGAAATGAAAAACTGTTTTTT.

This chain connects TRBV10-1 to TRBJ1-5; D call uncertain. CDR1 is WNHNN, CDR2 SYGVQD, per germline (reference sequence). V gave up 4 bases and J gave up 4 bases, with 8 bases separating them. The CDR3 extends over 13 amino acids. Written as DNA, the CDR3 is TGCGCCAGCAGTGCTACACTTAATCAGCCCCAGCATTTT. This gives the protein CASSATLNQPQHF.

This chain connects TRBV30 to TRBJ2-1, with TRBD2 as a possible D gene (6 bases). The CDR3 has 12 residues. Germline V gene data show CDR1 as GTSNPN and CDR2 as SVGIG (reference sequence). V shed 4 bases and J shed 8 bases, with 12 bases lying between them. CDR3 sequence reads: CAWTRGFHEQFF. For the CDR3, the DNA is TGTGCCTGGACCCGGGGGTTTCATGAGCAGTTCTTC.

This CDR3 is CASSATYRDGNTIYF. CDR3 bases: TGTGCCAGCAGCGCAACATACAGGGATGGAAACACCATATATTTT. V gene TRBV9 combines with J gene TRBJ1-3, with D maybe TRBD1 (6 bases). The CDR3 runs 15 residues. V was pared by 3 bases and J by 3 bases, with 13 bases between. Germline CDR1 reads SGDLS; CDR2 reads YYNGEE.

The CDR3 spells CASSRDRVRGEKLFF. CDR3 DNA sequence: TGTGCCAGCAGCCGCGACAGGGTACGAGGGGAAAAACTGTTTTTT. The chain combines TRBV6-5 with TRBJ1-4, with TRBD1 matching over 7 bases. This CDR3 spans 15 amino acids. Trimming cost V 6 bases and J 8 bases; bases outside gene matches: 12. CDR1 MNHEY and CDR2 SVGAGI come from the germline V gene.

The V call is TRBV30, the J call TRBJ2-1; 13 bases are a match to TRBD2. Per the germline V gene, CDR1 is GTSNPN and CDR2 is SVGIG (reference sequence). With V trimmed by 4 bases and J by 0 bases, 3 bases remained unmatched. This CDR3 region has 16 residues. As DNA, the CDR3 is TGTGCCTGGACGGGACTAGCGGGGAGCTCCTACAATGAGCAGTTCTTC. Protein: CAWTGLAGSSYNEQFF. The whole variable domain, remainder taken from reference TRBV30 and TRBJ2-1, is SQTIHQWPATLVQPVGSPLSLECTVEGTSNPNLYWYRQAAGRGLQLLFYSVGIGQISSEVPQNLSASRPQDRQFILSSKKLLLSDSGFYLCAWTGLAGSSYNEQFFGPGTRLTVL.

V usage is TRBV4-1 and J usage is TRBJ2-5, with a possible D match to TRBD2 (6 bases). V was pared by 0 bases and J by 1 base, with 9 bases between. This CDR3 contains 15 residues. Germline assignment: CDR1 MGHRA and CDR2 YSYEKL. The CDR3 DNA reads TGCGCCAGCAGCCAAGATGGAGGGGTCCAAGAGACCCAGTACTTC. Amino acids: CASSQDGGVQETQYF.

A few counts support this clone. The V and J genes are TRBV2 and TRBJ2-7; D is unclear. The germline V gene encodes CDR1 SNHLY and CDR2 FYNNEI. CDR3 length: 10 residues. V was clipped by 5 bases and J by 3 bases, with 2 bases between them. CDR3 bases: TGTGCCAGCAGTCACTACGAGCAGTACTTC. It is translated as CASSHYEQYF.

In DNA, the CDR3 is TGTGCCAGCTCACCGAGAGACAGCCTAGGTACCTACGAGCAGTACTTC. Encoded protein: CASSPRDSLGTYEQYF. V usage is TRBV18 and J usage is TRBJ2-7, with D possibly matching TRBD1 (5 bases). The length of the CDR3 is 16 residues. CDR1 and CDR2 (germline): KGHSH, LQKENI. V lost 3 bases, J lost 2 bases, and 17 bases lay in between.

The chain combines TRBV29-1 with TRBJ2-1; D unresolved. Per germline, CDR1 SQVTM and CDR2 ANQGSEA. The germline V and J ends were trimmed by 2 bases and 5 bases, with 10 bases remaining between them. This CDR3 region has 13 residues. CDR3 sequence: CSVETDIDNEQFF. In DNA, the CDR3 is TGCAGCGTTGAAACCGACATAGACAATGAGCAGTTCTTC.